These 5 T cell receptor beta chains were sequenced from one sample in a study of blood T cells in healthy people across ages. Then a second PCR, running roughly 7 to 11 cycles, was carried out with a sample-barcoded 5' primer and a J-beta primer mix. TCRdb re-derived calls from the 5' RACE reads in MiXCR, one entry per CDR3 protein. Found here are 780,000 or so distinct CDR3 sequences, about 55% of them singletons; the top ten hold approximately 40%. The sample consisted of blood. These receptors were collected from an older man in good health.

This rearrangement joins TRBV20-1 to TRBJ2-3; 9 positions agree with TRBD2. The germline gives CDR1 DFQATT, CDR2 SNEGSKA (reference sequence). V lost 4 bases to trimming and J lost 2 bases; unmatched junction nucleotides: 16. This CDR3 comprises 18 residues. CDR3 protein: CSATGLAFPNWITDTQYF. CDR3 in DNA: TGCAGTGCTACCGGACTAGCGTTCCCCAATTGGATCACAGATACGCAGTATTTT.

The rearrangement links TRBV12-3 or TRBV12-4 to TRBJ2-1, with 7 bases lining up with TRBD1. This CDR3 region has 14 residues. Losses at the gene ends were 5 bases for V and 9 bases for J; bases not matched to a gene: 10. DNA of the CDR3: TGTGCCAGCAGTGTAGGTAGAGGGGGCAGTGAGCAGTTCTTC. As protein: CASSVGRGGSEQFF.

This rearrangement joins TRBV20-1 to TRBJ1-5, with D possibly matching TRBD1 (6 bases). The germline CDR1 and CDR2 sequences are DFQATT and SNEGSKA (reference sequence). The CDR3 contains 17 residues. Trimming pared 1 base from V and 4 bases from J, leaving 20 bases between. The CDR3 here is CSARVPLRGLGNQPQHF. CDR3 nucleotide sequence: TGCAGTGCTAGAGTCCCCTTACGGGGGCTGGGAAATCAGCCCCAGCATTTT.

The chain carries TRBV28 and TRBJ2-4; 7 nucleotides align to TRBD1. The length of the CDR3 is 13 residues. Unmatched junction bases numbered 2, after V lost 3 bases and J lost 6 bases. Germline CDR1 reads MDHEN; CDR2 reads SYDVKM. CDR3 DNA sequence: TGTGCCAGCAGTTTTAACAGGGGAAACATTCAGTACTTC. Its protein product is CASSFNRGNIQYF.

The chain has TRBV7-3 and TRBJ2-6; no firm D call. This CDR3 has 16 residues. V lost 3 bases to trimming and J lost 2 bases, with 11 bases between them. CDR1 is SGHTA and CDR2 is FQGTGA in the germline V gene. The CDR3 loop reads CASSFDILAGANVLTF. In nucleotides, the CDR3 is TGTGCCAGCAGCTTTGACATTCTTGCTGGGGCCAACGTCCTGACTTTC.